The 32 T cell receptor beta chains below come from one sample, sequenced in a study of early T cells in non-severe SARS-CoV-2 infection. TCRdb passed the 5' RACE reads through MiXCR, listing each CDR3 protein once. The sample includes tens of thousands of distinct CDR3 sequences, 9.5% to 15% seen only once; the top ten take under 4%. The sample comprised whole blood. These receptors all come from an adult who was a healthcare worker with PCR-confirmed SARS-CoV-2 infection or an uninfected control (not recorded which).

This clonotype has at least ten counts. The gene calls are TRBV10-3 and TRBJ2-7; 9 positions match TRBD1. With 8 bases clipped from V and 7 bases from J, the junction kept 6 bases outside the gene matches. This CDR3 spans 12 amino acids. CDR1 and CDR2 (germline): ENHRY, SYGVKD. The CDR3 DNA is TGTGCCATCGGGACAGGGATTGAAGAGCAGTACTTC. Translating it yields CAIGTGIEEQYF.

This clonotype was observed a handful of times. The CDR3: CASMLGGLEQFF. The DNA of the CDR3 is TGTGCCAGCATGCTTGGTGGATTAGAGCAGTTCTTC. The chain combines TRBV28 with TRBJ2-1; D ambiguous. Trimming left V 7 bases short and J 10 bases short, with 14 bases between. The germline V gene encodes CDR1 MDHEN and CDR2 SYDVKM. The CDR3 has 12 residues.

This chain joins TRBV28 and TRBJ2-1, with 11 positions matching TRBD2. This CDR3 region has 14 residues. The trim removed 7 bases at V and 4 bases at J, leaving 3 bases unmatched. Germline V gene lookup returns CDR1 MDHEN and CDR2 SYDVKM. The CDR3 spells CASTLAGGYNEQFF. The CDR3 nucleotides read TGTGCCAGCACGCTAGCGGGAGGATACAATGAGCAGTTCTTC.

This clonotype was seen ten or more times. The chain recombines TRBV11-1 with TRBJ2-7; 13 positions agree with TRBD2. The germline V gene encodes CDR1 SGHAT and CDR2 FQDESV (reference sequence). The junction had 8 bases not matched to a gene; V was cut back by 10 bases and J by 5 bases. This CDR3 comprises 14 residues. The CDR3 DNA reads as TGTGCCACCTCGATCGGGACTAGCGGGGACGAGCAGTACTTC. Protein product: CATSIGTSGDEQYF.

The sample holds a few counts of this clonotype. This sequence joins TRBV6-6 and TRBJ2-7; the D gene is possibly TRBD1 (6 bases). The V end lost 2 bases, the J end lost 5 bases, and 13 bases lay between the germline ends. This CDR3 is built from 14 residues. Germline lookup yields CDR1 MNHNY and CDR2 SVGAGI (reference sequence). In DNA, the CDR3 is TGTGCCAGCAGTTACCCAGGGGCCAGGGACGAGCAGTACTTC. This encodes CASSYPGARDEQYF.

The sample holds many counts of this clonotype. The chain is built from TRBV30 and TRBJ2-3, with unresolved D. With 2 bases removed from V and 0 bases from J, the gap between germline ends came to 12 bases. The CDR3 sequence is 15 residues long. CDR1 and CDR2 (germline): GTSNPN, SVGIG (reference sequence). CDR3 coding DNA: TGTGCCTGGAGTCTGGCCGGGTGGAGCACAGATACGCAGTATTTT. Its protein is CAWSLAGWSTDTQYF.

The chain joins TRBV20-1 to TRBJ2-7, with D perhaps being TRBD1 or TRBD2 (5 bases each). Per the germline V gene, CDR1 is DFQATT and CDR2 is SNEGSKA (reference sequence). The CDR3 is 16 residues long. V lost 0 bases and J lost 1, with 16 bases in between. This CDR3 reads CSARDNEGRLSYEQYF. In DNA form, the CDR3 reads TGCAGTGCTAGAGACAATGAGGGACGGCTGTCCTACGAGCAGTACTTC.

The genes are TRBV28 and TRBJ2-2; 8 bases are a match to TRBD2. Trimming took 6 bases from V and 4 from J; bases not matched to a gene: 7. Germline-derived CDR1 and CDR2 are MDHEN and SYDVKM. The CDR3 loop spans 15 amino acids. The CDR3 DNA is TGTGCCAGCAGACGTTACAGCGGGAGCACCGGGGAGCTGTTTTTT. This encodes CASRRYSGSTGELFF.

This clonotype was detected many times. The chain has TRBV25-1 and TRBJ2-7; a possible D gene is TRBD1 (5 bases). From germline, CDR1 is MGHDK and CDR2 SYGVNS. CDR3 size: 13 residues. With 7 bases removed from V and 1 base from J, the gap between germline ends came to 11 bases. In nucleotides, the CDR3 is TGTGCCAGCACAGGGATAGCATCCTACGAGCAGTACTTC. Amino acids: CASTGIASYEQYF.

This clonotype turned up a few times. The CDR3 is CASSPRGYNEQFF. The CDR3 DNA is TGTGCCAGCAGTCCCAGGGGCTACAATGAGCAGTTCTTC. This chain links TRBV7-9 with TRBJ2-1; D is perhaps TRBD1 (6 bases). Trimming removed 6 bases from V and 3 bases from J, with 9 bases in between. The CDR3 sequence is 13 residues long. Germline V gene lookup returns CDR1 SEHNR and CDR2 FQNEAQ (reference sequence).

Only a few counts were recorded for this clonotype. The gene calls are TRBV7-9 and TRBJ1-5; 7 bases fit TRBD1. The CDR3 runs to 13 residues. Germline trimming cut 6 bases from V and 9 bases from J; bases unmatched to any gene: 8. Germline V CDR1 and CDR2: SEHNR, FQNEAQ (reference sequence). The CDR3 loop reads CASSFDRDVPQHF. In nucleotides, the CDR3 is TGTGCCAGCAGTTTCGACAGGGACGTGCCCCAGCATTTT.

The rearrangement uses TRBV21-1 and TRBJ2-1; the tabulated D call, TRBD2, remains unverified against the DNA. TRBV21-1 is recorded as a pseudogene. The CDR3 runs to 15 residues. The CDR3 DNA reads TGTGCCAGCAGCAAAGCCTCTTCACTAGGAGGGTTGTGGTTCTTC. It yields the protein CASSKASSLGGLWFF.

This chain connects TRBV5-1 to TRBJ2-5; D is possibly TRBD1 or TRBD2 (5 bases each). CDR1 is SGHRS, CDR2 YFSETQ, per germline. V lost 2 bases and J lost 2, with 13 bases in between. The CDR3 covers 15 residues. The CDR3 loop reads CASSFGGGLQETQYF. Written as DNA, the CDR3 is TGCGCCAGCAGCTTTGGTGGGGGTTTACAAGAGACCCAGTACTTC.

V gene TRBV12-3 or TRBV12-4 combines with J gene TRBJ2-3, with 7 bases matching TRBD2. V lost 5 bases to trimming and J lost 0 bases; unmatched junction nucleotides: 5. This CDR3 is 15 amino acids long. The DNA of the CDR3 is TGTGCCAGCAGTCTGACTAGCTTCAGCACAGATACGCAGTATTTT. Residues: CASSLTSFSTDTQYF.

V and J are TRBV28 and TRBJ1-6; no clear D gene. Per germline, CDR1 MDHEN and CDR2 SYDVKM. The ends were cut back, 6 bases at V and 14 bases at J, with 14 bases in the middle. The CDR3 runs 12 residues. The CDR3: CASSLFLRSLHF. The CDR3 DNA sequence: TGTGCCAGCAGCCTATTTCTCCGATCCCTCCACTTT.

This clonotype was seen repeatedly, ten times or more. The rearrangement links TRBV12-3 or TRBV12-4 to TRBJ2-5; no clear D. V was pared by 3 bases and J by 4 bases, with 3 bases between. This CDR3 comprises 11 residues. The CDR3 DNA is TGTGCCAGCAGTTTGTCAGAGACCCAGTACTTC. It encodes CASSLSETQYF.

In this sample, this clonotype turned up a few times. The gene calls are TRBV28 and TRBJ1-1; tentative D call: TRBD1 (6 bases). V gave up 7 bases and J gave up 0 bases, with 9 bases separating them. This CDR3 comprises 13 residues. The germline V gene has CDR1 MDHEN and CDR2 SYDVKM. In nucleotides, the CDR3 is TGTGCCAGCACGGACAGCCTGAACACTGAAGCTTTCTTT. It translates to CASTDSLNTEAFF.

Ten or more counts support this clonotype. The chain carries TRBV27 and TRBJ1-2; 8 nucleotides line up with TRBD1. The CDR3 contains 15 residues. From germline, CDR1 is MNHEY and CDR2 SMNVEV (reference sequence). V was pared by 4 bases and J by 3 bases, with 7 bases of the junction left unmatched. The CDR3 reads CASSSPRQGYYGYTF. The CDR3 nucleotides read TGTGCCAGCAGTTCCCCTCGACAGGGGTACTATGGCTACACCTTC.

This clonotype was detected ten times or more. V and J are TRBV28 and TRBJ1-1; D may be TRBD1 (5 bases). V was trimmed by 2 bases and J by 4 bases, leaving 14 bases between them. The CDR3 runs 15 residues. Germline V gene sequence: CDR1 MDHEN, CDR2 SYDVKM. The CDR3, as DNA: TGTGCCAGCAGTTTAAGGAGGGGAGTGGCCACTGAAGCTTTCTTT. Its protein product is CASSLRRGVATEAFF.

This clonotype was observed a handful of times. V is TRBV14 and J is TRBJ1-2; D may be TRBD1 (6 bases). V gave up 0 bases and J gave up 3 bases, with 11 bases separating them. This CDR3 is 15 amino acids long. Germline V gene sequence: CDR1 SGHDN, CDR2 FVKESK. The CDR3 protein is CASSQEGARHYGYTF. As DNA, the CDR3 is TGTGCCAGCAGCCAAGAGGGGGCAAGGCACTATGGCTACACCTTC. The complete variable domain, with remaining parts taken from reference TRBV14 and TRBJ1-2, reads EAGVTQFPSHSVIEKGQTVTLRCDPISGHDNLYWYRRVMGKEIKFLLHFVKESKQDESGMPNNRFLAERTGGTYSTLKVQPAELEDSGVYFCASSQEGARHYGYTFGSGTRLTVV.

This clonotype has just a few counts. J is TRBJ1-1 and V is TRBV6-5; D is unclear. V was clipped by 2 bases and J by 0 bases, with 7 bases between them. CDR1 MNHEY and CDR2 SVGAGI come from the germline V gene. The length of the CDR3 is 14 residues. The CDR3 loop is CASSYDRVNTEAFF. The CDR3 nucleotides read TGTGCCAGCAGTTACGATAGAGTGAACACTGAAGCTTTCTTT.

In this sample, this clonotype turned up a few times. The chain recombines TRBV18 with TRBJ2-7; 8 bases are a match to TRBD2. The length of the CDR3 is 15 residues. Germline V CDR1 and CDR2: KGHSH, LQKENI. With V trimmed by 3 bases and J by 4 bases, 8 bases remained unmatched. The CDR3 sequence is CASSPLAGPEYEQYF. The CDR3 region has the DNA TGTGCCAGCTCACCTCTAGCGGGCCCCGAGTACGAGCAGTACTTC.

Here the CDR3 DNA reads TGTGCCAGCAGCTTAGGAGGGACAGGGCGCGCTTTCTTT. Encoded protein: CASSLGGTGRAFF. The V gene is TRBV7-3, the J gene TRBJ1-1; 9 nucleotides line up with TRBD1. V shed 2 bases and J 11 bases; nucleotides not matched to a gene: 6. The CDR3 contains 13 residues. Germline-derived CDR1 and CDR2 are SGHTA and FQGTGA. The whole variable domain, filled in from reference TRBV7-3 and TRBJ1-1, reads GAGVSQTPSNKVTEKGKYVELRCDPISGHTALYWYRQSLGQGPEFLIYFQGTGAADDSGLPNDRFFAVRPEGSVSTLKIQRTERGDSAVYLCASSLGGTGRAFFGQGTRLTVV.

Details on this clonotype: A much larger clone is a single base away; this may be a read error. This sequence joins TRBV2 and TRBJ2-5, with TRBD1 as a possible D gene (5 bases). The CDR3 length is 14 residues. Germline V gene data show CDR1 as SNHLY and CDR2 as FYNNEI. CDR3 sequence: CACSETGGKETQYF. The CDR3 DNA is TGTGCCTGCAGTGAAACAGGCGGAAAAGAGACCCAGTACTTC. Together with reference TRBV2 and TRBJ2-5, the CDR3 gives the full variable domain: EPEVTQTPSHQVTQMGQEVILRCVPISNHLYFYWYRQILGQKVEFLVSFYNNEISEKSEIFDDQFSVERPDGSNFTLKIRSTKLEDSAMYFCACSETGGKETQYFGPGTRLLVL.

The V and J genes are TRBV21-1 and TRBJ2-1; TRBD1, the table's D call, was not compared with the DNA. TRBV21-1 is labeled a pseudogene. The CDR3 has 16 residues. The CDR3 bases are TGTGCCAGCAGCCCCGCCGGACAGGGGACCTACAATGAGCAGTTCTTC. This gives the protein CASSPAGQGTYNEQFF.

This clonotype was seen many times. J is TRBJ1-1 and V is TRBV7-4, with D hard to call. CDR1 is SGHVT, CDR2 SQSDAQ, per germline. This CDR3 has 12 residues. The V and J ends lost 0 bases and 9 bases respectively, with 8 bases between them. CDR3 DNA: TGTGCCAGCAGCTTAGCTTGGAACCAAGCTTTCTTT. Translated: CASSLAWNQAFF.

The chain employs TRBV28 and TRBJ2-7; 7 bases match TRBD2. In germline, CDR1 is MDHEN, CDR2 SYDVKM. With 7 bases clipped from V and 2 bases from J, the junction kept 5 bases outside the gene matches. This CDR3 spans 13 amino acids. CDR3 sequence (DNA): TGTGCCAGCAATCCGGGAGGCACCTACGAGCAGTACTTC. Encoded protein: CASNPGGTYEQYF.

There are a few counts of this clonotype. V is TRBV20-1 and J is TRBJ1-4; TRBD1 aligns across 8 bases. The CDR3 sequence is 16 residues long. V was clipped by 4 bases and J by 6 bases; unmatched bases: 13. Germline lookup yields CDR1 DFQATT and CDR2 SNEGSKA (reference sequence). CDR3 nucleotide sequence: TGCAGTGCTACCAAAACAGGGACAGGCTCTGATGAAAAACTGTTTTTT. Translating it yields CSATKTGTGSDEKLFF.

This clonotype was detected only a few times. The rearrangement joins TRBV3-1 to TRBJ2-3, with unresolved D. Per the germline V gene, CDR1 is LGHDT and CDR2 is YNNKEL (reference sequence). V was shortened by 6 bases and J by 0 bases, with 13 bases between the two germline ends. The CDR3 extends over 15 amino acids. The CDR3 coding sequence is TGTGCCAGCAGGCCGTTCCGGACCAGCACAGATACGCAGTATTTT. Translating it yields CASRPFRTSTDTQYF.

This clonotype came up many times. This chain links TRBV7-2 with TRBJ1-5; 7 bases are shared with TRBD1. The V segment lost 5 bases and the J segment 4 bases; nucleotides outside the gene matches: 11. CDR1 and CDR2 from the germline V gene are SGHTA and FQGNSA. The CDR3 has 16 amino acids. The CDR3 DNA follows: TGTGCCAGCAGCCGAGAGGGGGCTGCTGGGAATCAGCCCCAGCATTTT. This sequence encodes CASSREGAAGNQPQHF.

This clonotype was seen repeatedly, ten times or more. In DNA form, the CDR3 reads TGTGCCAGCAGCTTACTTTCAGGGAAAGAGACCCAGTACTTC. As protein: CASSLLSGKETQYF. This rearrangement joins TRBV7-2 to TRBJ2-5; a weak D match, TRBD1 (5 bases). V lost 2 bases and J 3 bases, leaving 10 bases between the germline ends. The CDR3 totals 14 residues. Germline V gives CDR1 SGHTA, CDR2 FQGNSA.

This clonotype was detected many times. The chain uses TRBV7-7 and TRBJ2-7, with 8 nucleotides matching TRBD1. Trimming at V came to 5 bases and at J to 3 bases, leaving 6 bases not matched to a gene. CDR1 is SSHAT, CDR2 FNYEAQ, per germline (reference sequence). The CDR3 extends over 14 amino acids. The CDR3 DNA follows: TGTGCCAGCAGCCCTGGGACAGGCGTCTACGAGCAGTACTTC. Translation: CASSPGTGVYEQYF.